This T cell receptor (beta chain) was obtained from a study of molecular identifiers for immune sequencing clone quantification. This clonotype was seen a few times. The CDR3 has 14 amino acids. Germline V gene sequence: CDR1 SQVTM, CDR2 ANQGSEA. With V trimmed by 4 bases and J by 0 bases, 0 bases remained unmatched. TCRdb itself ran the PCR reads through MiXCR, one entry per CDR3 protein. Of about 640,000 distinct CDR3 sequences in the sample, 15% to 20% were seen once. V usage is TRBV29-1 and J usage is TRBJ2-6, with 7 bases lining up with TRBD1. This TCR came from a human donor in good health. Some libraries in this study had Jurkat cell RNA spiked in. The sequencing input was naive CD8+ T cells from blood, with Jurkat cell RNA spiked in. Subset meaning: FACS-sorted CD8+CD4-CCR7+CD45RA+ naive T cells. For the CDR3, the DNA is TGCAGCGTTGCAGGGGGCTCTGGGGCCAACGTCCTGACTTTC. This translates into CSVAGGSGANVLTF.